In its sample, the clone carrying this T cell receptor (beta chain) was seen a few times. Its antigen is as yet unknown. Researchers made TCR beta libraries by using iRepertoire HTBI primers and running Arm-PCR on CDR3 regions. In TCRdb, the multiplex PCR reads were re-called with MiXCR into one record per CDR3 protein. Of 360,000 or so distinct CDR3 sequences in the sample, 16% were seen once. The germline V and J ends were trimmed by 4 bases and 4 bases, with 28 bases remaining between them. The CDR3 is 19 residues long. The entry originates in a study of regulatory T cells in long-lasting Graves disease. Findings and caveats of the study: Not thyroid tissue but only peripheral blood was studied.

Sample time point: newly diagnosed GD, antithyroid drugs for less than 3 months. Researchers made the TCR library from RNA that was extracted from PBMCs. The data also belong to a second study, concerning T cells in Graves' hyperthyroidism and ophthalmopathy.

This TCR was recovered from a woman aged 18-30 years with Graves disease. Sequenced material: peripheral blood mononuclear cells (PBMCs), taken at new diagnosis, from a patient treated with antithyroid drugs. The V and J genes are TRBV12-3 or TRBV12-4 and TRBJ1-2; perhaps TRBD1 as D (5 bases). The CDR3 nucleotides read TGTGCCAGCAGTTCCTGGAAAACCCGAAGACAGAAAAGATTCTATGGCTACACCTTC. As protein: CASSSWKTRRQKRFYGYTF.